Following are 26 T cell receptor beta chains from one sample sequenced in a study of early stage breast cancer tumors. Method: immunoSEQ multiplex PCR; TCRdb's copy keeps in-frame clones and lacks some. Of 25,000 to 30,000 clones in the sample, around three quarters are singletons; the top ten hold 33%. The sequencing sample was made of blood. All receptors come from a person between 50 and 60 years old with breast cancer.

The chain has TRBV19 and TRBJ2-1; D perhaps matches TRBD1 (5 bases). The V end was cut by 1 base, the J end by 8 bases, with 9 bases between. In germline, CDR1 is LNHDA, CDR2 SQIVND (reference sequence). This CDR3 has 13 residues. The CDR3 sequence is CASSIGRVDEQFF. The CDR3, as DNA: TGTGCCAGTAGTATAGGCAGGGTTGATGAGCAGTTCTTC.

The chain uses TRBV5-1 and TRBJ2-2, with TRBD2 identical over 8 bases. Germline V CDR1 and CDR2: SGHRS, YFSETQ. The CDR3 spans 13 residues. The J segment lost 8 bases and the V segment lost 2 bases, leaving 2 bases of the junction unmatched. The CDR3 DNA follows: TGCGCCAGCAGCTTTAGCGGGACGGGGGAGCTGTTTTTT. Translating gives CASSFSGTGELFF.

Note on this clone: Additional DNA sequences in this sample encode the identical CDR3. V usage is TRBV5-4 and J usage is TRBJ2-2, with 7 bases aligning to TRBD2. The CDR3 has 15 amino acids. J was trimmed by 2 bases and V by 3 bases; bases with no gene match: 4. CDR1 is SGHNT and CDR2 is YYREEE in the germline V gene (reference sequence). The CDR3 DNA sequence: TGTGCCAGCAGCTCCCTGGGACTAAACACCGGGGAGCTGTTTTTT. This sequence encodes CASSSLGLNTGELFF.

This clone was detected once. DNA for the CDR3: TGTGCCAGTAGTATCGGGACAGGGGAATACAATGAGCAGTTCTTC. Translation: CASSIGTGEYNEQFF. V gene TRBV19 combines with J gene TRBJ2-1; 10 nucleotides align to TRBD1. From germline, CDR1 is LNHDA and CDR2 SQIVND (reference sequence). The CDR3 loop spans 15 amino acids. Unmatched junction bases numbered 3, after V lost 3 bases and J lost 4 bases.

This clone was recorded only once. The genes are TRBV18 and TRBJ2-3; tentative D call: TRBD1 (5 bases). V shed 2 bases and J shed 6 bases, with 6 bases lying between them. The CDR3 extends over 12 amino acids. Germline values: CDR1 KGHSH, CDR2 LQKENI. The DNA for the CDR3 is TGTGCCAGCTCACCAAGGGGCGATACGCAGTATTTT. Amino acid sequence: CASSPRGDTQYF.

This chain connects TRBV6-6 to TRBJ2-5, with unresolved D. The CDR3 covers 14 residues. CDR1 and CDR2 from the germline V gene are MNHNY and SVGAGI (reference sequence). Trimming took off 0 bases at V and 5 bases at J, with 10 bases between the two ends. This chain's CDR3 is CASSYSRYRETQYF. CDR3 in DNA: TGTGCCAGCAGTTACTCAAGGTACCGGGAGACCCAGTACTTC.

CDR3 sequence reads: CATSGTGLGEQYF. CDR3 DNA: TGTGCCACCTCAGGGACAGGATTAGGCGAGCAGTACTTC. The rearrangement links TRBV25-1 to TRBJ2-5; 8 bases fit TRBD1. TRBJ2-7 matches the DNA end more closely, so the J call is doubtful. Germline assignment: CDR1 MGHDK and CDR2 SYGVNS. The CDR3 is 13 residues long.

The gene calls are TRBV6-1 and TRBJ2-2, with TRBD1 identical over 7 bases. V was clipped by 6 bases and J by 4 bases; unmatched bases: 8. The CDR3 consists of 15 residues. Per the germline V gene, CDR1 is MNHNS and CDR2 is SASEGT. The CDR3 DNA reads TGTGCCAGCAGGGGTGCCTCAGGGGGCACCGGGGAGCTGTTTTTT. Protein sequence: CASRGASGGTGELFF.

The chain combines TRBV15 with TRBJ2-1; tentatively, D is TRBD2 (6 bases). Germline-derived CDR1 and CDR2 are LNHNV and YYDKDF (reference sequence). The CDR3 is 15 amino acids. V was clipped by 3 bases and J by 3 bases, with 12 bases between them. CDR3: CATSSLGGNYNEQFF. The CDR3 nucleotides read TGTGCCACCAGCAGCCTCGGAGGGAACTACAATGAGCAGTTCTTC.

The V and J genes are TRBV29-1 and TRBJ1-1; weak D call: TRBD1 (5 bases). The CDR3 covers 13 residues. Trimming cost V 6 bases and J 4 bases, with 15 bases left between them. From germline, CDR1 is SQVTM and CDR2 ANQGSEA. As DNA, the CDR3 is TGCAGCGTGGCCCGTAAGGGGCTCACTGAAGCTTTCTTT. It yields the protein CSVARKGLTEAFF.

The rearrangement links TRBV29-1 to TRBJ2-1, with TRBD2 matching 10 bases. The germline gives CDR1 SQVTM, CDR2 ANQGSEA. Germline trimming cut 2 bases from V and 4 bases from J; bases unmatched to any gene: 8. The CDR3 runs 16 residues. The DNA for the CDR3 is TGCAGCGTTGAAATGTGGCCTAGCGGGGGATACAATGAGCAGTTCTTC. It specifies CSVEMWPSGGYNEQFF.

This clone was seen a handful of times. The rearrangement uses TRBV9 and TRBJ2-5; 12 bases agree with TRBD2. The CDR3 loop spans 16 amino acids. CDR1 and CDR2 (germline): SGDLS, YYNGEE. V shed 0 bases and J 5 bases; nucleotides not matched to a gene: 5. CDR3 DNA sequence: TGTGCCAGCAGCGTAGGTGGTCTAGCGGGGGGGGAGACCCAGTACTTC. Translation gives CASSVGGLAGGETQYF. The whole variable domain, filled in from reference TRBV9 and TRBJ2-5, reads DSGVTQTPKHLITATGQRVTLRCSPRSGDLSVYWYQQSLDQGLQFLIQYYNGEERAKGNILERFSAQQFPDLHSELNLSSLELGDSALYFCASSVGGLAGGETQYFGPGTRLLVL.

The genes are TRBV19 and TRBJ1-1; a possible D gene is TRBD1 (6 bases). Trimming left V 4 bases short and J 5 bases short, with 14 bases between. The length of the CDR3 is 14 residues. CDR1 LNHDA and CDR2 SQIVND come from the germline V gene (reference sequence). The CDR3 loop is CASSTDWRGTEAFF. DNA of the CDR3: TGTGCCAGTAGTACCGATTGGAGGGGGACTGAAGCTTTCTTT.

The V call is TRBV11-2, the J call TRBJ2-1, with 8 nucleotides matching TRBD2. The CDR3 is 17 residues long. Germline lookup yields CDR1 SGHAT and CDR2 FQNNGV. Trimming cost V 5 bases and J 9 bases; bases outside gene matches: 18. The CDR3 is CASSPALFAGGGGEQFF. The DNA for the CDR3 is TGTGCCAGCAGCCCAGCCTTATTTGCGGGGGGCGGGGGTGAGCAGTTCTTC.

This clone was picked up one time. The V and J genes are TRBV29-1 and TRBJ2-7; the D is unclear. The CDR3 sequence is 12 residues long. V was pared by 7 bases and J by 2 bases, with 12 bases between. Germline CDR1 and CDR2: SQVTM and ANQGSEA. The CDR3 is CSARMAAYEQYF. CDR3 DNA sequence: TGCAGCGCCCGGATGGCGGCCTACGAGCAGTACTTC.

The chain joins TRBV7-9 to TRBJ2-3, with D tentatively TRBD2 (6 bases). The length of the CDR3 is 14 residues. Trimming took 3 bases from V and 4 from J, leaving 11 bases between them. CDR1 SEHNR and CDR2 FQNEAQ come from the germline V gene (reference sequence). CDR3 region: CASSFGGMADTQYF. The DNA of the CDR3 is TGTGCCAGCAGCTTTGGCGGGATGGCAGATACGCAGTATTTT.

This clone has more than one count but fewer than ten. This sequence joins TRBV9 and TRBJ2-2; possibly TRBD1 for D (6 bases). The CDR3 loop spans 14 amino acids. Trimming took 3 bases from V and 5 from J, leaving 11 bases between them. Germline CDR1 and CDR2: SGDLS and YYNGEE. CDR3 loop: CASSGGGWTGELFF. CDR3 DNA: TGTGCCAGCAGCGGAGGGGGATGGACCGGGGAGCTGTTTTTT.

The chain combines TRBV7-8 with TRBJ2-3; 11 bases are a match to TRBD2. Germline V gene data show CDR1 as SGHVS and CDR2 as FQNEAQ. This CDR3 is built from 15 residues. Unmatched junction bases numbered 3, after V lost 5 bases and J lost 2 bases. The CDR3: CASSRLAGLTDTQYF. DNA of the CDR3: TGTGCCAGCAGCCGACTAGCGGGGCTCACAGATACGCAGTATTTT. Together with reference TRBV7-8 and TRBJ2-3, the CDR3 gives the full variable domain: GAGVSQSPRYKVAKRGQDVALRCDPISGHVSLFWYQQALGQGPEFLTYFQNEAQLDKSGLPSDRFFAERPEGSVSTLKIQRTQQEDSAVYLCASSRLAGLTDTQYFGPGTRLTVL.

The chain links TRBV5-4 to TRBJ2-3; D unresolved. From germline, CDR1 is SGHNT and CDR2 YYREEE (reference sequence). The V and J ends lost 4 bases and 5 bases respectively, with 11 bases between them. This CDR3 has 13 residues. The CDR3 spells CASSRPGKDTQYF. The CDR3 nucleotides are TGTGCCAGCAGCCGGCCTGGGAAAGATACGCAGTATTTT. The entire variable domain, with the rest obtained from reference TRBV5-4 and TRBJ2-3, is as follows: ETGVTQSPTHLIKTRGQQVTLRCSSQSGHNTVSWYQQALGQGPQFIFQYYREEENGRGNFPPRFSGLQFPNYSSELNVNALELDDSALYLCASSRPGKDTQYFGPGTRLTVL.

With respect to this clone: Germline and junction disagree at one end, which may indicate a read error. This chain connects TRBV7-7 to TRBJ2-2, with TRBD1 as a possible D gene (6 bases). This CDR3 comprises 14 residues. Germline CDR1 SSHAT, CDR2 FNYEAQ (reference sequence). CDR3 in amino acids: CASSLLQGTGELFF. Here the CDR3 DNA reads TGTGCTAGCAGCCTCCTCCAGGGGACCGGGGAGCTGTTTTTT.

The rearrangement links TRBV19 to TRBJ1-2; 7 bases agree with TRBD1. Per the germline V gene, CDR1 is LNHDA and CDR2 is SQIVND (reference sequence). V lost 5 bases, J lost 4 bases, and 7 bases stayed unmatched. CDR3 length: 14 residues. As DNA, the CDR3 is TGTGCCAGTAGTCCTCAGACAGGGACCTATGGCTACACCTTC. It encodes CASSPQTGTYGYTF.

This clone has only a few counts. The chain couples TRBV5-1 to TRBJ2-1; TRBD1 agrees at 7 bases. The CDR3 has 12 amino acids. V was pared by 2 bases and J by 9 bases, with 2 bases of the junction left unmatched. CDR1 SGHRS and CDR2 YFSETQ come from the germline V gene. The CDR3 DNA sequence: TGCGCCAGCAGCTTAGGGGGCTTTGAGCAGTTCTTC. It encodes CASSLGGFEQFF.

This clone has more than one count but fewer than ten. The chain couples TRBV29-1 to TRBJ1-2; TRBD1 matches 7 bases. This CDR3 has 13 amino acids. Trimming cost V 5 bases and J 1 base; bases outside gene matches: 4. CDR1 and CDR2 from the germline V gene are SQVTM and ANQGSEA. Here the CDR3 reads CSVNRQGNYGYTF. The CDR3 coding sequence is TGCAGCGTTAATAGACAGGGTAACTATGGCTACACCTTC.

This clone was detected only once. This chain uses TRBV6-4 with TRBJ2-1; D gene unclear. The CDR3 is 16 amino acids. Per germline, CDR1 MRHNA and CDR2 SNTAGT. V was clipped by 0 bases and J by 9 bases, with 18 bases between them. The CDR3 protein is CASSDSGYRAITEQFF. The CDR3 DNA reads as TGTGCCAGCAGTGACTCTGGATATCGAGCAATTACTGAGCAGTTCTTC.

The rearrangement links TRBV18 to TRBJ2-7, with 11 bases matching TRBD2. The ends lost 3 bases at V and 2 bases at J; junction bases unmatched: 0. Germline values: CDR1 KGHSH, CDR2 LQKENI. The CDR3 loop spans 14 amino acids. The CDR3 loop reads CASSPTSGTYEQYF. CDR3 in DNA: TGTGCCAGCTCACCGACTAGCGGGACCTACGAGCAGTACTTC. The variable domain in full, with the rest retrieved from reference TRBV18 and TRBJ2-7, is NAGVMQNPRHLVRRRGQEARLRCSPMKGHSHVYWYRQLPEEGLKFMVYLQKENIIDESGMPKERFSAEFPKEGPSILRIQQVVRGDSAAYFCASSPTSGTYEQYFGPGTRLTVT.

V and J are TRBV15 and TRBJ1-5, with 7 bases matching TRBD1. V lost 1 base to trimming and J lost 6 bases; unmatched junction nucleotides: 6. The CDR3 covers 15 residues. The germline CDR1 and CDR2 sequences are LNHNV and YYDKDF (reference sequence). The CDR3 loop reads CATSRGGGGGQPQHF. CDR3 nucleotides: TGTGCCACCAGCAGAGGGGGAGGGGGCGGTCAGCCCCAGCATTTT.